This entry lists 27 T cell receptor beta chains sequenced from one sample in a study of siplizumab effects on memory and regulatory T cells (dated by TCRdb to about 2019). The library was built by means of the immunoSEQ multiplex PCR assay. The immuneACCESS repertoire file appears here via TCRdb, limited to in-frame rearrangements. These files lack a portion of the clones; in checked studies, under half of the deficit traces to unresolved V genes, and the cause of the others is not known. The sample profile shows roughly 69,000 clones; around four fifths of them were found once. The top ten clonotypes cover less than 4% of the sample. The specimen sequenced was memory CD4+ T cells sorted from blood. The cell subset or site label of this sample denotes: unstimulated CD4+ memory T cells. The receptors were sampled from a human donor in good health.

J is TRBJ2-7 and V is TRBV7-2; 12 nucleotides match TRBD2. Per germline, CDR1 SGHTA and CDR2 FQGNSA. Trimming took 5 bases from V and 0 from J; bases not matched to a gene: 8. The length of the CDR3 is 17 residues. The CDR3 is CASSPRTSGASSYEQYF. In DNA, the CDR3 is TGTGCCAGCAGCCCTAGGACTAGCGGGGCGAGCTCCTACGAGCAGTACTTC.

The rearrangement links TRBV6-5 to TRBJ2-5; TRBD2 matches 7 bases. CDR1 is MNHEY and CDR2 is SVGAGI in the germline V gene. CDR3 length: 15 residues. The ends lost 0 bases at V and 5 bases at J; junction bases unmatched: 6. This chain's CDR3 is CASSYSGGSEETQYF. The CDR3 DNA follows: TGTGCCAGCAGTTACTCCGGCGGGAGCGAGGAGACCCAGTACTTC.

This rearrangement joins TRBV18 to TRBJ1-1; D not resolved. This CDR3 has 14 residues. CDR1 KGHSH and CDR2 LQKENI come from the germline V gene. V gave up 2 bases and J gave up 1 base, with 8 bases separating them. The CDR3 loop reads CASSPGSENTEAFF. The CDR3 DNA follows: TGTGCCAGCTCACCAGGGTCCGAGAACACTGAAGCTTTCTTT.

J is TRBJ2-1 and V is TRBV4-2; 7 nucleotides agree with TRBD2. Germline V CDR1 and CDR2: LGHNA, YNFKEQ. Trimming cost V 5 bases and J 5 bases; bases outside gene matches: 12. CDR3 length: 16 amino acids. The CDR3 is CASSGGLGGGDNEQFF. The CDR3 DNA sequence: TGTGCCAGCAGCGGGGGACTCGGCGGGGGAGACAATGAGCAGTTCTTC.

This clone came up a few times. The V call is TRBV4-2, the J call TRBJ1-4, with D possibly being TRBD1 (6 bases). CDR1 and CDR2 from the germline V gene are LGHNA and YNFKEQ. This CDR3 contains 15 residues. Trimming pared 1 base from V and 5 bases from J, leaving 11 bases between. CDR3 nucleotides: TGTGCCAGCAGCCAAGCACAGGGACCGAATGAAAAACTGTTTTTT. Its translation: CASSQAQGPNEKLFF.

The genes are TRBV6-6 and TRBJ1-2; possibly TRBD1 for D (5 bases). This CDR3 contains 13 residues. V lost 6 bases to trimming and J lost 2 bases, with 10 bases between them. The V gene's germline CDR1 is MNHNY and CDR2 SVGAGI (reference sequence). CDR3 bases: TGTGCCAGCAGGCCCGGGACGAACTATGGCTACACCTTC. Translation gives CASRPGTNYGYTF.

The chain recombines TRBV7-8 with TRBJ1-1; 10 nucleotides agree with TRBD1. Germline CDR1 SGHVS, CDR2 FQNEAQ. V lost 7 bases to trimming and J lost 1 base; unmatched junction nucleotides: 12. The CDR3 contains 17 residues. The CDR3 bases are TGTGCCAGCACGGAGACAGGGGGCTTCTTCGGGAACACTGAAGCTTTCTTT. Translating gives CASTETGGFFGNTEAFF. Drawing the rest from reference TRBV7-8 and TRBJ1-1, the complete variable domain is GAGVSQSPRYKVAKRGQDVALRCDPISGHVSLFWYQQALGQGPEFLTYFQNEAQLDKSGLPSDRFFAERPEGSVSTLKIQRTQQEDSAVYLCASTETGGFFGNTEAFFGQGTRLTVV.

The V call is TRBV15, the J call TRBJ2-3; D possibly uses TRBD1 or TRBD2 (5 bases each). V lost 1 base and J lost 2, with 10 bases in between. Germline loops: CDR1 LNHNV, CDR2 YYDKDF (reference sequence). The CDR3 is 15 amino acids. The CDR3 loop is CATSRAGPSTDTQYF. CDR3 nucleotides: TGTGCCACCAGCAGAGCGGGGCCCTCCACAGATACGCAGTATTTT.

The V gene is TRBV21-1, the J gene TRBJ2-3. TRBV21-1 corresponds to a pseudogene. This CDR3 spans 18 amino acids. In nucleotides, the CDR3 is TGTGCCAGCAGCAAATCTTGGGACCCCCCTGAGGTAACAGATACGCAGTATTTT. This encodes CASSKSWDPPEVTDTQYF.

This chain connects TRBV19 to TRBJ2-7, with 7 bases identical to TRBD1. V shed 1 base and J 3 bases; nucleotides not matched to a gene: 6. The length of the CDR3 is 15 residues. The germline V gene has CDR1 LNHDA and CDR2 SQIVND (reference sequence). The DNA for the CDR3 is TGTGCCAGTAGTATAGCCTTCGGACAGGACTACGAGCAGTACTTC. Translating gives CASSIAFGQDYEQYF.

The chain couples TRBV19 to TRBJ1-3; the D is unclear. Germline lookup yields CDR1 LNHDA and CDR2 SQIVND (reference sequence). The CDR3 totals 14 residues. The V and J ends lost 5 bases and 2 bases respectively, with 10 bases between them. The CDR3 spells CASSPRTTGNTIYF. For the CDR3, the DNA is TGTGCCAGTAGTCCCCGGACCACTGGAAACACCATATATTTT. Supplemented by reference TRBV19 and TRBJ1-3, the full variable domain reads DGGITQSPKYLFRKEGQNVTLSCEQNLNHDAMYWYRQDPGQGLRLIYYSQIVNDFQKGDIAEGYSVSREKKESFPLTVTSAQKNPTAFYLCASSPRTTGNTIYFGEGSWLTVV.

The J gene is TRBJ2-7, the V gene TRBV5-6; 7 bases agree with TRBD1. Germline loops: CDR1 SGHDT, CDR2 YYEEEE. V lost 1 base and J lost 4; bases outside the gene matches: 11. This CDR3 contains 16 residues. CDR3 region: CASSLFKVTGIYEQYF. CDR3 in DNA: TGTGCCAGCAGCTTGTTTAAAGTGACAGGGATTTACGAGCAGTACTTC.

The chain links TRBV10-3 to TRBJ2-7; no reliable D call. The CDR3 has 13 amino acids. V was shortened by 5 bases and J by 0 bases, with 8 bases between the two germline ends. Germline CDR1 is ENHRY and CDR2 is SYGVKD. The CDR3 loop is CAISSDNSYEQYF. In DNA, the CDR3 is TGTGCCATCAGTAGTGACAACTCCTACGAGCAGTACTTC.

This clone was seen a handful of times. V and J are TRBV7-8 and TRBJ1-4, with D tentatively TRBD1 (5 bases). Per the germline V gene, CDR1 is SGHVS and CDR2 is FQNEAQ. V gave up 1 base and J gave up 14 bases, with 14 bases separating them. This CDR3 comprises 13 residues. DNA for the CDR3: TGTGCCAGCAGCTTAGATCGGGACCACAAGCTGTTTTTT. Its translation: CASSLDRDHKLFF.

This chain uses TRBV7-9 with TRBJ2-7; D tentatively fits TRBD1 or TRBD2 (5 bases each). Per the germline V gene, CDR1 is SEHNR and CDR2 is FQNEAQ (reference sequence). The V and J ends lost 5 bases and 2 bases respectively, with 13 bases between them. The CDR3 is made up of 14 amino acids. CDR3 DNA sequence: TGTGCCAGCAGCGAGGGACGGAAAACCTACGAGCAGTACTTC. Translated: CASSEGRKTYEQYF.

The rearrangement joins TRBV13 to TRBJ1-6, with TRBD1 matching over 7 bases. This CDR3 spans 14 amino acids. CDR1 and CDR2 from the germline V gene are PRHDT and FYEKMQ (reference sequence). With 5 bases clipped from V and 14 bases from J, the junction kept 12 bases outside the gene matches. CDR3 bases: TGTGCCAGCAGCCTCGGGACAGCCAATTTGGCCCTCCACTTT. Amino acid sequence: CASSLGTANLALHF.

V and J are TRBV7-9 and TRBJ2-2; D call uncertain. This CDR3 has 18 amino acids. The germline CDR1 and CDR2 sequences are SEHNR and FQNEAQ (reference sequence). V gave up 3 bases and J gave up 0 bases, with 17 bases separating them. The CDR3 here is CASSFRGFLGANTGELFF. The DNA for the CDR3 is TGTGCCAGCAGCTTCCGAGGATTCCTCGGCGCGAACACCGGGGAGCTGTTTTTT.

This clone came up once. J is TRBJ2-7 and V is TRBV5-4; 11 nucleotides line up with TRBD1. Losses at the gene ends were 4 bases for V and 5 bases for J; bases not matched to a gene: 11. The CDR3 length is 16 residues. The germline V gene has CDR1 SGHNT and CDR2 YYREEE (reference sequence). This CDR3 reads CASSPNSGTGGDEQYF. CDR3 nucleotide sequence: TGTGCCAGCAGCCCCAACTCCGGGACAGGGGGGGACGAGCAGTACTTC.

The CDR3 coding sequence is TGTGCCAGCAGCGTAGAACAGGGAAGCTCCTACGAGCAGTACTTC. Protein product: CASSVEQGSSYEQYF. The J gene is TRBJ2-7, the V gene TRBV9; D is perhaps TRBD1 (6 bases). From germline, CDR1 is SGDLS and CDR2 YYNGEE. V shed 0 bases and J shed 0 bases, with 10 bases lying between them. The CDR3 contains 15 residues.

The V call is TRBV5-1, the J call TRBJ2-3, with D maybe TRBD1 (5 bases). This CDR3 spans 15 amino acids. Trimming took 0 bases from V and 1 from J, leaving 9 bases between them. In germline, CDR1 is SGHRS, CDR2 YFSETQ. The CDR3 sequence: CASSLEGVRTDTQYF. The CDR3 DNA sequence: TGCGCCAGCAGCTTGGAAGGGGTACGCACAGATACGCAGTATTTT.

The J gene is TRBJ2-2, the V gene TRBV18, with D possibly TRBD2 on 5 matching bases. The CDR3 is 14 amino acids. Trimming shortened V by 6 bases and J by 3 bases, and 11 bases separated the two germline ends. Looked up from germline, CDR1 is KGHSH and CDR2 is LQKENI. CDR3 in DNA: TGTGCCAGCTCCCCTGGACTCGACACCGGGGAGCTGTTTTTT. This sequence encodes CASSPGLDTGELFF.

This clone has a single count. This chain links TRBV7-9 with TRBJ2-1, with D perhaps matching TRBD1 (5 bases). Germline assignment: CDR1 SEHNR and CDR2 FQNEAQ (reference sequence). The V and J ends lost 2 bases and 3 bases respectively, with 5 bases between them. The CDR3 length is 13 residues. This CDR3 is CASSLQGYNEQFF. CDR3 coding DNA: TGTGCCAGCAGCTTACAGGGCTACAATGAGCAGTTCTTC.

In DNA, the CDR3 is TGTGCCAGTAGTCTTCAGGGAATGGGCGGGCAGTTCTTC. Protein sequence: CASSLQGMGGQFF. The chain employs TRBV19 and TRBJ2-1; D may be TRBD1 (5 bases). CDR3 length: 13 amino acids. Germline V gene sequence: CDR1 LNHDA, CDR2 SQIVND (reference sequence). Trimming left V 5 bases short and J 12 bases short, with 17 bases between.

The chain combines TRBV7-3 with TRBJ2-3, with D tentatively TRBD2 (6 bases). The CDR3 is 16 amino acids. The germline V and J ends were trimmed by 1 base and 1 base, with 12 bases remaining between them. Germline CDR1 reads SGHTA; CDR2 reads FQGTGA. CDR3 coding DNA: TGTGCCAGCAGCTTAAGAGGCGGGACTGGCACAGATACGCAGTATTTT. Its protein is CASSLRGGTGTDTQYF. The full variable domain, completed using reference TRBV7-3 and TRBJ2-3, is GAGVSQTPSNKVTEKGKYVELRCDPISGHTALYWYRQSLGQGPEFLIYFQGTGAADDSGLPNDRFFAVRPEGSVSTLKIQRTERGDSAVYLCASSLRGGTGTDTQYFGPGTRLTVL.

This sequence joins TRBV5-6 and TRBJ2-3; 7 bases line up with TRBD1. The CDR3 extends over 15 amino acids. J was trimmed by 3 bases and V by 1 base; bases with no gene match: 5. Germline CDR1 and CDR2: SGHDT and YYEEEE. CDR3 sequence: CASSLYLQGTDTQYF. In DNA form, the CDR3 reads TGTGCCAGCAGCTTGTACTTACAGGGGACAGATACGCAGTATTTT.

This clone was detected only a few times. The chain couples TRBV7-9 to TRBJ2-4; 8 bases map to TRBD1. Trimming removed 4 bases from V and 4 bases from J; junction bases left unmatched: 6. Germline loops: CDR1 SEHNR, CDR2 FQNEAQ (reference sequence). The CDR3 has 15 amino acids. Written as DNA, the CDR3 is TGTGCCAGCAGCTATGTCAGGGGGCGAAAAAACATTCAGTACTTC. Translated: CASSYVRGRKNIQYF. Together with reference TRBV7-9 and TRBJ2-4, the CDR3 gives the full variable domain: DTGVSQNPRHKITKRGQNVTFRCDPISEHNRLYWYRQTLGQGPEFLTYFQNEAQLEKSRLLSDRFSAERPKGSFSTLEIQRTEQGDSAMYLCASSYVRGRKNIQYFGAGTRLSVL.

CDR3 loop: CASSQWTDEGKYF. CDR3 nucleotides: TGCGCCAGCAGCCAATGGACGGACGAAGGGAAGTACTTC. The rearrangement links TRBV4-1 to TRBJ2-7; D remains unclear. This CDR3 region has 13 residues. With 2 bases removed from V and 11 bases from J, the gap between germline ends came to 16 bases. In germline, CDR1 is MGHRA, CDR2 YSYEKL.